Listed here is a single TCR beta chain. Antigen specificity is unknown. Only in-frame clones appear in the TCRdb table, and some are missing; sequencing was by immunoSEQ multiplex PCR. Found here are about 76,000 clones, approximately 95% of them singletons; the top ten hold approximately 1.5%. These data come from a study of cytomegalovirus exposure and HLA in healthy donors. Study information: The 120 or so validation repertoires used the same platform as the 666 first-cohort repertoires, a later analysis reported.

Trimming cost V 1 base and J 7 bases; bases outside gene matches: 0. The CDR3 is 12 amino acids. Germline V CDR1 and CDR2: SGHVS, FQNEAQ. Notes on the study in general: Through in vitro validation, three CMV-associated chains were shown to be specific for CMV antigens. The study labeled roughly 160 TCR beta chains cytomegalovirus-associated.

The chain carries TRBV7-8 and TRBJ1-1; the match to TRBD1 covers 7 bases. This clonotype originated in a man between 18 and 29 years old in good health and CMV-seropositive. Material: PBMCs. In DNA form, the CDR3 reads TGTGCCAGCAGCTTAGGGGACAGTGAAGCTTTCTTT. Translation gives CASSLGDSEAFF. The whole variable domain, filled in from reference TRBV7-8 and TRBJ1-1, reads GAGVSQSPRYKVAKRGQDVALRCDPISGHVSLFWYQQALGQGPEFLTYFQNEAQLDKSGLPSDRFFAERPEGSVSTLKIQRTQQEDSAVYLCASSLGDSEAFFGQGTRLTVV.